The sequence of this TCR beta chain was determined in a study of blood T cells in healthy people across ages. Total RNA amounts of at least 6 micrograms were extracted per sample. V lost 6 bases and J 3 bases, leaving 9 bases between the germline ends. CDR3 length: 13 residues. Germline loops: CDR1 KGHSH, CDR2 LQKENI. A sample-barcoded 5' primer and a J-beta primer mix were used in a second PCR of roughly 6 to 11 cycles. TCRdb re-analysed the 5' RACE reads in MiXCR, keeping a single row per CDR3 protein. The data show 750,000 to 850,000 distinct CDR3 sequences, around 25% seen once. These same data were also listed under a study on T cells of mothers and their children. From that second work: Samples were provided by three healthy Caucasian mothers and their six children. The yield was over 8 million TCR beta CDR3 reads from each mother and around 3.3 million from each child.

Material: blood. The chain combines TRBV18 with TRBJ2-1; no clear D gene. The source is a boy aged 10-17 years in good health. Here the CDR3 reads CASSSDVYNEQFF. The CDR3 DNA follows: TGTGCCAGCTCGTCGGACGTCTACAATGAGCAGTTCTTC.